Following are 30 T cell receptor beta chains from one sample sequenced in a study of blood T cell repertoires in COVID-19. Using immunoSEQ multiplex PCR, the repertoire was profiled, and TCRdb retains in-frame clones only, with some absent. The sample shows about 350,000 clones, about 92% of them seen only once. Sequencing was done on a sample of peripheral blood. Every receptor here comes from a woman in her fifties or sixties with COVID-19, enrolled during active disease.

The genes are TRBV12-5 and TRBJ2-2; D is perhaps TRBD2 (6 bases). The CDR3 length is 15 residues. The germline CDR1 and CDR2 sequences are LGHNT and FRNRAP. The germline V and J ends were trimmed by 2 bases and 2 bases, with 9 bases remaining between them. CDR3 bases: TGTGCTAGTGGTTTGCTGGCGGGAAACACCGGGGAGCTGTTTTTT. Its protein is CASGLLAGNTGELFF. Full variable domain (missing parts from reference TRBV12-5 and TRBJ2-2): DARVTQTPRHKVTEMGQEVTMRCQPILGHNTVFWYRQTMMQGLELLAYFRNRAPLDDSGMPKDRFSAEMPDATLATLKIQPSEPRDSAVYFCASGLLAGNTGELFFGEGSRLTVL.

The CDR3 sequence is CASSAIAYNEQFF. The CDR3 coding sequence is TGTGCCAGCAGCGCGATAGCGTACAATGAGCAGTTCTTC. This chain uses TRBV12-3 or TRBV12-4 with TRBJ2-1; possibly TRBD2 for D (5 bases). CDR3 length: 13 residues. Between the trimmed V and J ends, which lost 6 bases and 4 bases, there was a span of 10 bases.

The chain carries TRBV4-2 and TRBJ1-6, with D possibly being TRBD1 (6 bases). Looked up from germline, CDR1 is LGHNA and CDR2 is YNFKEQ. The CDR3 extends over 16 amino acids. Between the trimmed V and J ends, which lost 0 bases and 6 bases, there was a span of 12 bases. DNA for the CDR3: TGTGCCAGCAGCCAAGATAGACGGACAGTTAATTCACCCCTCCACTTT. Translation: CASSQDRRTVNSPLHF.

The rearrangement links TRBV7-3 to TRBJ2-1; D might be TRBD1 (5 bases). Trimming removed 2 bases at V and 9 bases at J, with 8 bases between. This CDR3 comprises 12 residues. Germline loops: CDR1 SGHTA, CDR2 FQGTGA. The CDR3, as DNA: TGTGCCAGCAGCTTACAGGGCAGTGAGCAGTTCTTC. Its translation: CASSLQGSEQFF. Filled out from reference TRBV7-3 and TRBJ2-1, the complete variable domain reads GAGVSQTPSNKVTEKGKYVELRCDPISGHTALYWYRQSLGQGPEFLIYFQGTGAADDSGLPNDRFFAVRPEGSVSTLKIQRTERGDSAVYLCASSLQGSEQFFGPGTRLTVL.

The CDR3 here is CASHKGRLATNVLTF. The CDR3 DNA sequence: TGTGCCAGCCATAAAGGGAGGTTGGCGACCAACGTCCTGACTTTC. The chain carries TRBV6-5 and TRBJ2-6; maybe TRBD2 (6 bases). The CDR3 has 15 residues. V gave up 8 bases and J gave up 8 bases, with 19 bases separating them. Germline loops: CDR1 MNHEY, CDR2 SVGAGI.

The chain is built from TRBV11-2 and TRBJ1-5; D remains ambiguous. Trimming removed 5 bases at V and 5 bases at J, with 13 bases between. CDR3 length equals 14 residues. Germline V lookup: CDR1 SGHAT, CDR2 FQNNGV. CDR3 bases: TGTGCCAGCAGCCCGGGCGGGTCCTATCAGCCCCAGCATTTT. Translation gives CASSPGGSYQPQHF.

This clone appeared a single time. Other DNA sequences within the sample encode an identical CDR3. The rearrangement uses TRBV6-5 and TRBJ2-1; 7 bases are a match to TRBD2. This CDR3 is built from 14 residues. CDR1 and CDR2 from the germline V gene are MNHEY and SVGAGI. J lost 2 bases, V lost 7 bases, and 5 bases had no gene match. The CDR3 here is CASTERGTYNEQFF. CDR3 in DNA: TGTGCCAGCACGGAGCGGGGCACCTACAATGAGCAGTTCTTC.

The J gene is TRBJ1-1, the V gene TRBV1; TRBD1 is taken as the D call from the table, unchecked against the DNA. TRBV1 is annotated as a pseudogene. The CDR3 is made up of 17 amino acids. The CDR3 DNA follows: TGCACCAGCAGCCAAGAGAGACCGGGACAGCGGAACACTGAAGCTTTCTTT. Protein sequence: CTSSQERPGQRNTEAFF.

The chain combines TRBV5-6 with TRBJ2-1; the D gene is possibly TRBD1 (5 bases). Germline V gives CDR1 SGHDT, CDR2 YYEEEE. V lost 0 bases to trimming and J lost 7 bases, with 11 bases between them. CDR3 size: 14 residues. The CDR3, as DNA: TGTGCCAGCAGCTTGGAAGGGGTACGAAATGAGCAGTTCTTC. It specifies CASSLEGVRNEQFF. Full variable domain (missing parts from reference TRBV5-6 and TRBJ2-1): DAGVTQSPTHLIKTRGQQVTLRCSPKSGHDTVSWYQQALGQGPQFIFQYYEEEERQRGNFPDRFSGHQFPNYSSELNVNALLLGDSALYLCASSLEGVRNEQFFGPGTRLTVL.

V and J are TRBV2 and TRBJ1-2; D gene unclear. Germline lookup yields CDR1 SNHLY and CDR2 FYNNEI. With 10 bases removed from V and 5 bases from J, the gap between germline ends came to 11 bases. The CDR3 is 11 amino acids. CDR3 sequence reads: CATGMDYGYTF. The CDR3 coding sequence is TGTGCCACCGGGATGGATTATGGCTACACCTTC. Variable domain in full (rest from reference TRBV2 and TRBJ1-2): EPEVTQTPSHQVTQMGQEVILRCVPISNHLYFYWYRQILGQKVEFLVSFYNNEISEKSEIFDDQFSVERPDGSNFTLKIRSTKLEDSAMYFCATGMDYGYTFGSGTRLTVV.

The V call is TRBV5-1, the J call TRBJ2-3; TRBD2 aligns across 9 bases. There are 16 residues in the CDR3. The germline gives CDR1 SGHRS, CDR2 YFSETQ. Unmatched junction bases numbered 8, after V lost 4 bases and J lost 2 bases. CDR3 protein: CASSAIAGDFTDTQYF. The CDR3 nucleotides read TGCGCCAGCAGCGCTATAGCGGGGGACTTCACAGATACGCAGTATTTT.

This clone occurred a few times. CDR3 loop: CASSPMRGPSYNEQFF. CDR3 in DNA: TGTGCCAGCAGTCCAATGCGGGGGCCCTCCTACAATGAGCAGTTCTTC. The chain recombines TRBV6-2 or TRBV6-3 with TRBJ2-1, with D maybe TRBD2 (7 bases). The length of the CDR3 is 16 residues. Per the germline V gene, CDR1 is MNHEY and CDR2 is SVGEGT. Trimming stripped 5 bases from V and 0 bases from J, with 14 bases between.

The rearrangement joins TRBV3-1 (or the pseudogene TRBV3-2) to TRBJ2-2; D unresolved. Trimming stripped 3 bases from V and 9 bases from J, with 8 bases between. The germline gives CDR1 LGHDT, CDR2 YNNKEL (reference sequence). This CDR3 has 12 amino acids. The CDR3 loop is CASSQLPRELFF. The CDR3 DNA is TGTGCCAGCAGCCAGCTACCCCGGGAGCTGTTTTTT.

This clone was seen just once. The CDR3 region has the DNA TGTGCATCTTCCGGGACTAGTAGCGGATTCTGGTCCTACGAGCAGTACTTC. Encoded protein: CASSGTSSGFWSYEQYF. The chain uses TRBV30 and TRBJ2-7; 8 bases map to TRBD2. The CDR3 consists of 17 residues. Germline assignment: CDR1 GTSNPN and CDR2 SVGIG (reference sequence). Variable domain in full (rest from reference TRBV30 and TRBJ2-7): SQTIHQWPATLVQPVGSPLSLECTVEGTSNPNLYWYRQAAGRGLQLLFYSVGIGQISSEVPQNLSASRPQDRQFILSSKKLLLSDSGFYLCASSGTSSGFWSYEQYFGPGTRLTVT.

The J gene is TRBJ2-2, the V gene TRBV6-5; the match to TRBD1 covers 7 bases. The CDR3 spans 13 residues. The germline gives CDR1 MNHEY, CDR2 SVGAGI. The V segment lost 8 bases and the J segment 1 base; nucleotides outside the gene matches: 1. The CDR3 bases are TGTGCCAGCCGGACAGGGAACACCGGGGAGCTGTTTTTT. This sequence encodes CASRTGNTGELFF.

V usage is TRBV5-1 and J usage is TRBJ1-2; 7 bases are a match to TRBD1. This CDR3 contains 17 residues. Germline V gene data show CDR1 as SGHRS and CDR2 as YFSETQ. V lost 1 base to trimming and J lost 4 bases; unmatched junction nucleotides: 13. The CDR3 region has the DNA TGCGCCAGCAGCTTGACCCCCCCCGGGACAGATTTCTATGGCTACACCTTC. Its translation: CASSLTPPGTDFYGYTF.

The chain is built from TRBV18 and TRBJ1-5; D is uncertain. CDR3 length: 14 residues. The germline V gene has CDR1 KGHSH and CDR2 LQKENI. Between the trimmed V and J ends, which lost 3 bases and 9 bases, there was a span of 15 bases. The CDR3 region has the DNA TGTGCCAGCTCACCTGCGATAAGTGATACGCCCCAGCATTTT. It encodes CASSPAISDTPQHF.

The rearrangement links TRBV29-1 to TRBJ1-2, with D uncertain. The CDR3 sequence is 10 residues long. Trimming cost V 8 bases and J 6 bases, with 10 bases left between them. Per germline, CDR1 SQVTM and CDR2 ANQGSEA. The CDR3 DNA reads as TGCAGCACCTTCGGGGATGGCTACACCTTC. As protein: CSTFGDGYTF.

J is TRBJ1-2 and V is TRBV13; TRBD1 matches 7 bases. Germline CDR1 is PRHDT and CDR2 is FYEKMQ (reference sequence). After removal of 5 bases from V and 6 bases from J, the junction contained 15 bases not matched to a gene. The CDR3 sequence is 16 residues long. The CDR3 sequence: CASSLTGAEGLDGYTF. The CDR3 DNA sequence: TGTGCCAGCAGCCTAACAGGGGCGGAGGGGTTAGATGGCTACACCTTC.

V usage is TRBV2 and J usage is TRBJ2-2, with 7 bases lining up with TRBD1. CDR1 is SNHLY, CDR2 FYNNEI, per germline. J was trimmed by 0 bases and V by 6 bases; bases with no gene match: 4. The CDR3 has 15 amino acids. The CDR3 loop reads CASSVGQPNTGELFF. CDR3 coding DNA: TGTGCCAGCAGCGTGGGACAGCCGAACACCGGGGAGCTGTTTTTT. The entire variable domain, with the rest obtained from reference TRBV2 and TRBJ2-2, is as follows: EPEVTQTPSHQVTQMGQEVILRCVPISNHLYFYWYRQILGQKVEFLVSFYNNEISEKSEIFDDQFSVERPDGSNFTLKIRSTKLEDSAMYFCASSVGQPNTGELFFGEGSRLTVL.

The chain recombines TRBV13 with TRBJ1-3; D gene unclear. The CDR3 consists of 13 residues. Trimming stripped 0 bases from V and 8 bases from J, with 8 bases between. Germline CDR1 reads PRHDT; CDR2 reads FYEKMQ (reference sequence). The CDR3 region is CASSLGPFDTIYF. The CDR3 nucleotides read TGTGCCAGCAGCTTAGGCCCTTTTGACACCATATATTTT.

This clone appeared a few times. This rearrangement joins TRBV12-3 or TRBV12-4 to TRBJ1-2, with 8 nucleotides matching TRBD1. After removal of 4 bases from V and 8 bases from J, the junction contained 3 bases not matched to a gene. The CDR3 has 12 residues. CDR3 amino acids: CASSSTGDGYTF. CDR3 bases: TGTGCCAGCAGTTCGACAGGGGACGGCTACACCTTC.

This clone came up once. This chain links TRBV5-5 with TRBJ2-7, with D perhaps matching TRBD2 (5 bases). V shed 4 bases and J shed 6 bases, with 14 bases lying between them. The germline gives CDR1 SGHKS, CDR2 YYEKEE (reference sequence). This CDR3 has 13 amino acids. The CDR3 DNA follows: TGTGCCAGCAGCGTGACCGGACTGGGCGAGCAGTACTTC. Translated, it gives CASSVTGLGEQYF.

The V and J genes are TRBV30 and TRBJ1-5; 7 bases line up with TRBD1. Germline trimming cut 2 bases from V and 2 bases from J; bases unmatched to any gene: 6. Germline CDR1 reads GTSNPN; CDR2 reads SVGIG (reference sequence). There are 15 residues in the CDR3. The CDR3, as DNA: TGTGCCTGGAGTCTGGGAGACAGGGGCAATCAGCCCCAGCATTTT. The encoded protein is CAWSLGDRGNQPQHF.

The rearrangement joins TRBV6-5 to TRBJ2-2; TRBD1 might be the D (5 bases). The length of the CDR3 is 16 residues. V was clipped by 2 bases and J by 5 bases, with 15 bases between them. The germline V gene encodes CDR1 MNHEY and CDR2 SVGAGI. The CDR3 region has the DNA TGTGCCAGCAGTTACGCGGCAGGGCGGAGAACCGGGGAGCTGTTTTTT. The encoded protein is CASSYAAGRRTGELFF.

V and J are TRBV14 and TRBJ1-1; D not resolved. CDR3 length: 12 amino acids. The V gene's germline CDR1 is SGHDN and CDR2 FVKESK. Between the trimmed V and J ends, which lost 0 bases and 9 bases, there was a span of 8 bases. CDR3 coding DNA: TGTGCCAGCAGCCAAGATGTCAGGCAAGCTTTCTTT. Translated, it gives CASSQDVRQAFF. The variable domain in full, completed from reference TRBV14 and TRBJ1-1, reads EAGVTQFPSHSVIEKGQTVTLRCDPISGHDNLYWYRRVMGKEIKFLLHFVKESKQDESGMPNNRFLAERTGGTYSTLKVQPAELEDSGVYFCASSQDVRQAFFGQGTRLTVV.

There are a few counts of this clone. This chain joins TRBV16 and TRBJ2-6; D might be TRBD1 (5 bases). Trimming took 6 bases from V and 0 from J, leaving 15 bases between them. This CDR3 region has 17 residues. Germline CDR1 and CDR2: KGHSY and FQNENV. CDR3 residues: CASRPTGPSSGANVLTF. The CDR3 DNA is TGTGCCAGCAGACCCACAGGCCCCAGCTCTGGGGCCAACGTCCTGACTTTC.

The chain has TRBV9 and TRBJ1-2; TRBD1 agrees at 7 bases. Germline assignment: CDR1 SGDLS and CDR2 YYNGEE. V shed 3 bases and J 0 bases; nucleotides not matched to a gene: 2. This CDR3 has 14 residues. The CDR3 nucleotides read TGTGCCAGCAGCGAGGGACAGTCTAACTATGGCTACACCTTC. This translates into CASSEGQSNYGYTF.

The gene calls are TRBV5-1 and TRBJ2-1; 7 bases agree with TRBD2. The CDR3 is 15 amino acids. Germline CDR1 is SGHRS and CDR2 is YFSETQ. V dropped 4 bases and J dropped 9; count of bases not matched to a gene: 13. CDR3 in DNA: TGCGCCAGCAGCCCGAGGGACCTGGGGGGGATTGAGCAGTTCTTC. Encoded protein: CASSPRDLGGIEQFF.

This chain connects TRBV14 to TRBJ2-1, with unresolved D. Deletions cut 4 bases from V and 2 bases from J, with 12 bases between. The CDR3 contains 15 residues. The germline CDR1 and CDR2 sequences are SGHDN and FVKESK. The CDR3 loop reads CASSRASPAYNEQFF. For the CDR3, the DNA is TGTGCCAGCAGCCGCGCGTCTCCGGCCTACAATGAGCAGTTCTTC.